The present TCR beta chain was sequenced within a study of blood T cell repertoires in COVID-19. The V and J ends lost 1 base and 5 bases respectively, with 14 bases between them. Germline assignment: CDR1 SGHVS and CDR2 FQNEAQ. The CDR3 loop spans 15 amino acids. In the authors' methods: Amplification with reference gene primers provided the estimates of nucleated cell counts. Sequencing used immunoSEQ multiplex PCR; TCRdb keeps in-frame clones, though not all of them. For V, J and clone size, that table is used; D and trimming come from the DNA. The repertoire consists of roughly 80,000 clones, with about 90% occurring once and the leading ten covering roughly 4.8%.

Sequenced: peripheral blood. The chain has TRBV7-8 and TRBJ1-2; D unclear. This clonotype originated in a woman older than 75 with acute or convalescent COVID-19. Written as DNA, the CDR3 is TGTGCCAGCAGCTTAGGACGGAGGTCTATGTATGGCTACACCTTC. This sequence encodes CASSLGRRSMYGYTF.